This TCR beta chain appears in the sequencing data of a study of blood T cell repertoires in COVID-19. Libraries were prepared by immunoSEQ multiplex PCR; TCRdb keeps only in-frame clonotypes and omits some of them. The data hold about 42,000 clones, with around 84% observed a single time. V was cut by 5 bases and J by 0 bases, with 16 bases left in between. CDR1 and CDR2 (germline): SNHLY, FYNNEI. The CDR3 contains 17 residues. The TCR comes from a human donor in a cohort sampled during active COVID-19. This rearrangement joins TRBV2 to TRBJ2-2; D is perhaps TRBD2 (6 bases). Sequenced: peripheral blood. The DNA for the CDR3 is TGTGCCAGCAGTACACCAGGGACTGTTACGAACACCGGGGAGCTGTTTTTT. Translating it yields CASSTPGTVTNTGELFF.